This record looks at one T cell receptor (beta chain) sequence and its context. Its antigen is still unknown. Primed by a sample-barcoded 5' primer and a J-beta primer mix, a second PCR proceeded for about 6 to 12 cycles. Samples each returned at least 3 million CDR3-containing paired-end reads. TCRdb ran MiXCR on the 5' RACE reads and lists one entry per CDR3 protein. Altogether hundreds of thousands of distinct CDR3 sequences are present, about 61% being singletons, with the ten largest covering approximately 24%. Per germline, CDR1 LGHNA and CDR2 YNFKEQ. The CDR3 has 15 amino acids. The data belong to a study of blood T cells in healthy people across ages. Findings and limits, study-wide: Without sorted subsets, naive and antigen-experienced compartments could not be conclusively compared.

The V call is TRBV4-2, the J call TRBJ2-4; TRBD2 matches 11 bases. The J call may be faulty, since TRBJ2-7 better matches the DNA end. Sequenced: blood. This receptor was obtained from a middle-aged man in good health. The CDR3 nucleotides read TGTGCCAGCAGCCACACTAGCGGGAGTCAGTACGAGCAGTACTTC. Translating gives CASSHTSGSQYEQYF.